A single sample gave rise to the 3 T cell receptor beta chains below, sequenced in a study of shared clonotypes between healthy human individuals. Naive CD8 cells, CD45RO-negative and positively selected for CCR7, excluded terminally differentiated effector memory CD45RA+ cells. Measured with immunoSEQ multiplex PCR; TCRdb has only the in-frame clones, and not every one. The sample lists about 2 million clones, about 94% occurring once. Material: naive CD8+ T cells sorted from blood. The origin of the receptors is a man aged 18 to 30 in good health.

The chain employs TRBV27 and TRBJ1-3; TRBD1 might be the D (5 bases). The V end lost 5 bases, the J end lost 2 bases, and 10 bases lay between the germline ends. Germline assignment: CDR1 MNHEY and CDR2 SMNVEV (reference sequence). The CDR3 spans 14 residues. The CDR3: CASSDGGTGNTIYF. Written as DNA, the CDR3 is TGTGCCAGCAGTGACGGGGGAACTGGAAACACCATATATTTT.

V and J are TRBV5-6 and TRBJ2-5; D is unresolved. Looked up from germline, CDR1 is SGHDT and CDR2 is YYEEEE. The CDR3 extends over 12 amino acids. Trimming took off 2 bases at V and 1 base at J, with 3 bases between the two ends. CDR3 region: CASSFPQETQYF. The CDR3 coding sequence is TGTGCCAGCAGCTTTCCCCAAGAGACCCAGTACTTC.

This chain uses TRBV28 with TRBJ2-5, with D hard to call. With the DNA end fitting TRBJ2-7 better, the J assignment may be wrong. Germline V gene lookup returns CDR1 MDHEN and CDR2 SYDVKM. The CDR3 is 13 amino acids. The CDR3 DNA follows: TGTGCCAGCAGCGAAACTGTCACCCACGAGCAGTACTTC. It translates to CASSETVTHEQYF.